This entry is about one T cell receptor (beta chain). The data belong to a study of blood T cell repertoires in COVID-19. Sequencing was performed with immunoSEQ multiplex PCR; in TCRdb, only in-frame clones are kept and a portion is missing. The sample records 200,000 to 250,000 clones, roughly four fifths being singletons. The germline V and J ends were trimmed by 0 bases and 0 bases, with 11 bases remaining between them. The germline gives CDR1 SGHRS, CDR2 YFSETQ. This CDR3 has 16 residues. The sequence derives from a woman aged 45-65 years with active or convalescent COVID-19. The V call is TRBV5-1, the J call TRBJ2-3; TRBD2 is a possible D gene (6 bases). The sample consisted of peripheral blood. The CDR3 nucleotides are TGCGCCAGCAGCTTGGGGACTAAATCTAGCACAGATACGCAGTATTTT. Its translation: CASSLGTKSSTDTQYF.